The next 22 T cell receptor beta chains were all read from a single sample in a study of blood T cell repertoires in COVID-19. Here immunoSEQ multiplex PCR was the method, and the copy in TCRdb shows in-frame clones only, minus some. Counted here are over 85,000 clones, less than 85% occurring once; the ten biggest clones make up roughly 40%. The sequenced sample consisted of peripheral blood. The receptors stem from a man older than 75 with acute or convalescent COVID-19.

The chain has TRBV30 and TRBJ2-7; D remains ambiguous. Between the trimmed V and J ends, which lost 0 bases and 0 bases, there was a span of 9 bases. The CDR3 totals 14 residues. The V gene's germline CDR1 is GTSNPN and CDR2 SVGIG (reference sequence). Written as DNA, the CDR3 is TGTGCCTGGAGTGTACAGATAGGCTCCTACGAGCAGTACTTC. This translates into CAWSVQIGSYEQYF.

The chain carries TRBV7-2 and TRBJ2-7; 9 nucleotides align to TRBD2. The trim removed 1 base at V and 2 bases at J, leaving 6 bases unmatched. The germline gives CDR1 SGHTA, CDR2 FQGNSA. CDR3 length equals 16 residues. CDR3 coding DNA: TGTGCCAGCAGCTTAGTCGGCGGGAGGGTCGCCTACGAGCAGTACTTC. Amino acid sequence: CASSLVGGRVAYEQYF.

The rearrangement links TRBV14 to TRBJ1-2, with D possibly being TRBD1 (6 bases). Trimming shortened V by 0 bases and J by 4 bases, and 12 bases separated the two germline ends. CDR1 and CDR2 (germline): SGHDN, FVKESK. This CDR3 spans 15 amino acids. As DNA, the CDR3 is TGTGCCAGCAGCCAAGACCAAACAGGGCCCTATGGCTACACCTTC. This gives the protein CASSQDQTGPYGYTF.

The gene calls are TRBV5-1 and TRBJ2-2, with 9 bases that match TRBD1. Germline assignment: CDR1 SGHRS and CDR2 YFSETQ. CDR3 length equals 14 residues. V shed 6 bases, J shed 5 bases, and the junction held 5 bases outside the gene matches. Written as DNA, the CDR3 is TGCGCCAGCAAAACCGGGACAGGGACCGGGGAGCTGTTTTTT. Protein product: CASKTGTGTGELFF.

This chain joins TRBV9 and TRBJ1-5; TRBD1 matches at 7 bases. The trim removed 6 bases at V and 6 bases at J, leaving 9 bases unmatched. The CDR3 loop spans 14 amino acids. Per the germline V gene, CDR1 is SGDLS and CDR2 is YYNGEE. CDR3 amino acids: CASTLGPGGQPQHF. CDR3 sequence (DNA): TGTGCCAGCACCCTAGGGCCAGGGGGTCAGCCCCAGCATTTT.

V gene TRBV3-1 (or the pseudogene TRBV3-2) combines with J gene TRBJ1-3; no definite D call. The CDR3 spans 13 residues. Germline CDR1 is LGHDT and CDR2 is YNNKEL (reference sequence). The V end was cut by 4 bases, the J end by 4 bases, with 8 bases between. The CDR3 loop reads CASSPRAGNTIYF. For the CDR3, the DNA is TGTGCCAGCAGCCCCCGCGCCGGAAACACCATATATTTT.

V usage is TRBV18 and J usage is TRBJ2-5; 12 positions agree with TRBD2. Germline trimming cut 7 bases from V and 1 base from J; bases unmatched to any gene: 7. CDR1 and CDR2 (germline): KGHSH, LQKENI. The CDR3 is made up of 16 amino acids. The CDR3 loop reads CASFPLAGGFQETQYF. The CDR3, as DNA: TGTGCCAGCTTCCCACTAGCGGGAGGATTCCAAGAGACCCAGTACTTC. Looking up the rest from reference TRBV18 and TRBJ2-5 gives the full variable domain: NAGVMQNPRHLVRRRGQEARLRCSPMKGHSHVYWYRQLPEEGLKFMVYLQKENIIDESGMPKERFSAEFPKEGPSILRIQQVVRGDSAAYFCASFPLAGGFQETQYFGPGTRLLVL.

The rearrangement links TRBV30 to TRBJ1-6, with D uncertain. CDR3 length: 14 amino acids. Per germline, CDR1 GTSNPN and CDR2 SVGIG (reference sequence). Trimming cost V 2 bases and J 2 bases, with 7 bases left between them. CDR3 DNA: TGTGCCTGGAGTACACAGACCTATAATTCACCCCTCCACTTT. Translation: CAWSTQTYNSPLHF.

The chain links TRBV14 to TRBJ1-4, with unresolved D. CDR1 and CDR2 (germline): SGHDN, FVKESK. The CDR3 contains 16 residues. Trimming took off 1 base at V and 7 bases at J, with 16 bases between the two ends. CDR3 DNA sequence: TGTGCCAGCAGCCAAGGCGTCGTTCGCGTTGCTGAAAAACTGTTTTTT. This gives the protein CASSQGVVRVAEKLFF.

This chain links TRBV6-5 with TRBJ1-1, with D perhaps matching TRBD1 (6 bases). In germline, CDR1 is MNHEY, CDR2 SVGAGI. V was shortened by 4 bases and J by 7 bases, with 13 bases between the two germline ends. The CDR3 length is 13 residues. As DNA, the CDR3 is TGTGCCAGCAGTTCCACAGGGCACGATGAAGCTTTCTTT. It is translated as CASSSTGHDEAFF.

The chain links TRBV21-1 to TRBJ2-2; TRBD2 reflects the table's D call only, with no check against the DNA. TRBV21-1 is a pseudogene locus. The CDR3 runs 15 residues. CDR3 sequence reads: CASSSGTVNTGELFF. CDR3 nucleotides: TGTGCCAGCAGCTCCGGGACTGTGAACACCGGGGAGCTGTTTTTT.

Written as DNA, the CDR3 is TGCAGCGTTGAACCAGGGGTTTCAGATACGCAGTATTTT. Its protein product is CSVEPGVSDTQYF. The chain recombines TRBV29-1 with TRBJ2-3, with D possibly TRBD1 on 6 matching bases. Trimming removed 2 bases from V and 4 bases from J, with 10 bases in between. Germline CDR1 reads SQVTM; CDR2 reads ANQGSEA. The CDR3 has 13 amino acids.

The rearrangement links TRBV3-1 (or the pseudogene TRBV3-2) to TRBJ1-4; TRBD1 aligns across 7 bases. With 4 bases clipped from V and 3 bases from J, the junction kept 2 bases outside the gene matches. Germline assignment: CDR1 LGHDT and CDR2 YNNKEL (reference sequence). The CDR3 length is 14 residues. Here the CDR3 reads CASSPTGSNEKLFF. The CDR3 DNA reads TGTGCCAGCAGCCCGACAGGGTCTAATGAAAAACTGTTTTTT.

This clone was picked up a small number of times. This chain joins TRBV7-9 and TRBJ2-5; D perhaps matches TRBD2 (5 bases). This CDR3 has 16 residues. The ends were cut back, 5 bases at V and 2 bases at J, with 18 bases in the middle. Germline CDR1 reads SEHNR; CDR2 reads FQNEAQ (reference sequence). The CDR3 spells CASSPPPQKRQETQYF. CDR3 nucleotides: TGTGCCAGCAGCCCCCCCCCTCAGAAGCGGCAAGAGACCCAGTACTTC.

The chain joins TRBV19 to TRBJ1-3; no clear D gene. CDR1 and CDR2 from the germline V gene are LNHDA and SQIVND (reference sequence). V was trimmed by 5 bases and J by 2 bases, leaving 10 bases between them. CDR3 size: 14 residues. The CDR3 protein is CASSPYGAGNTIYF. CDR3 DNA sequence: TGTGCCAGTAGTCCCTACGGGGCTGGAAACACCATATATTTT.

In DNA form, the CDR3 reads TGTGCCAGCAGCCAACCCGAGGGCTACGAGCAGTACTTC. It specifies CASSQPEGYEQYF. The chain uses TRBV3-1 (or the pseudogene TRBV3-2) and TRBJ2-7, with D perhaps matching TRBD2 (5 bases). Germline lookup yields CDR1 LGHDT and CDR2 YNNKEL (reference sequence). The CDR3 is made up of 13 amino acids. The germline V and J ends were trimmed by 2 bases and 3 bases, with 8 bases remaining between them.

The chain joins TRBV6-5 to TRBJ2-3; D perhaps matches TRBD2 (5 bases). The CDR3 extends over 16 amino acids. Trimming left V 4 bases short and J 1 base short, with 15 bases between. Germline CDR1 is MNHEY and CDR2 is SVGAGI. CDR3 region: CASSLGLTLRTDTQYF. The CDR3 nucleotides read TGTGCCAGCAGTTTAGGACTCACTTTACGCACAGATACGCAGTATTTT.

This chain joins TRBV3-1 (or the pseudogene TRBV3-2) and TRBJ2-7; weak D call: TRBD2 (5 bases). The CDR3 consists of 11 residues. Germline CDR1 and CDR2: LGHDT and YNNKEL (reference sequence). V gave up 10 bases and J gave up 2 bases, with 9 bases separating them. In DNA form, the CDR3 reads TGTGCCACCGGGATCACCTACGAGCAGTACTTC. It yields the protein CATGITYEQYF.

The chain has TRBV27 and TRBJ1-2; 8 bases match TRBD1. The CDR3 is 15 amino acids. The junction had 10 bases not matched to a gene; V was cut back by 6 bases and J by 4 bases. Germline lookup yields CDR1 MNHEY and CDR2 SMNVEV (reference sequence). CDR3 nucleotides: TGTGCCAGCAGACGACAGGGGAACGATGGCTATGGCTACACCTTC. This gives the protein CASRRQGNDGYGYTF.

The rearrangement joins TRBV7-9 to TRBJ2-1, with 14 bases matching TRBD2. J was trimmed by 7 bases and V by 5 bases; bases with no gene match: 7. There are 16 residues in the CDR3. CDR1 and CDR2 (germline): SEHNR, FQNEAQ (reference sequence). The CDR3: CASSDGTSGRRNEQFF. The CDR3 DNA is TGTGCCAGCAGCGACGGGACTAGCGGGAGACGGAATGAGCAGTTCTTC.

This rearrangement joins TRBV27 to TRBJ2-3, with 7 bases identical to TRBD2. Losses at the gene ends were 2 bases for V and 3 bases for J; bases not matched to a gene: 14. The length of the CDR3 is 18 residues. CDR1 is MNHEY and CDR2 is SMNVEV in the germline V gene (reference sequence). CDR3 protein: CASSLTANPWRETDTQYF. Written as DNA, the CDR3 is TGTGCCAGCAGTTTAACGGCAAACCCTTGGCGGGAGACAGATACGCAGTATTTT.

The CDR3 DNA reads TGTGCCAGCAGCCAACCCGGGACTAGTGGGACCGGGGAGCTGTTTTTT. Residues: CASSQPGTSGTGELFF. This chain links TRBV3-1 (or the pseudogene TRBV3-2) with TRBJ2-2; 8 nucleotides line up with TRBD2. Germline-derived CDR1 and CDR2 are LGHDT and YNNKEL (reference sequence). The CDR3 spans 16 residues. Unmatched junction bases numbered 7, after V lost 2 bases and J lost 5 bases.